The clone carrying this TCR beta chain was counted once. Its antigen remains unknown. The data are from a study of cytomegalovirus exposure and HLA in healthy donors. For the study at large: In a later analysis, it was reported that the roughly 130 validation repertoires had been produced on the same platform as the 700 or so repertoires belonging to the first cohort. Study results and limitations: Later, an analysis found that TCR clusters from the first cohort tended to co-occur in the 120 or so validation repertoires. Through in vitro validation, a few CMV-associated chains were shown to be specific for CMV antigens.

Donors came from a validation cohort of about 110 subjects, distinct from the first 666-subject cohort. The method was immunoSEQ multiplex PCR; TCRdb's version includes in-frame clones alone and lacks a portion of them. The table lists around 240,000 clones, around 90% of them singletons. The V gene's germline CDR1 is SEHNR and CDR2 FQNEAQ (reference sequence). The junction had 8 bases not matched to a gene; V was cut back by 10 bases and J by 1 base. The CDR3 spans 15 residues. Sequenced material: PBMCs. The V and J genes are TRBV7-9 and TRBJ2-2; 8 bases line up with TRBD2. The receptor comes from a woman between 18 and 29 years old in good health and CMV-seronegative. For the CDR3, the DNA is TGTGCCACGGTGGAGCGGGGGAGGAACACCGGGGAGCTGTTTTTT. Its protein product is CATVERGRNTGELFF.